This entry is about one T cell receptor (beta chain). Its antigen is currently unknown. The data were taken from a study of Graves' ophthalmopathy and Graves' hyperthyroidism. The study, taken as a whole, reports: Most expanded clonotypes from thyroid (those above 0.001 frequency) were also found in blood. In predicting ophthalmopathy progression, the model reached roughly 71% sensitivity and 72.22% specificity.

CDR3 regions of TCR beta were amplified from RNA transcripts. Investigators did first-round RT-PCR with HTBI primers, then second-round multiplex PCR. Each CDR3 protein is one row after TCRdb ran MiXCR on the multiplex PCR reads. The repertoire has some 170,000 distinct CDR3 sequences, roughly two fifths of them found once; the top ten carry 8% to 9.5%. Ineligible for inclusion were patients with other autoimmune diseases, uncontrolled infections, pregnancy or lactation. Around 10 ml of fresh blood yielded the PBMCs by density gradient. The V gene's germline CDR1 is MNHNS and CDR2 SASEGT. The CDR3 has 14 amino acids. V lost 5 bases to trimming and J lost 0 bases, with 10 bases between them.

This chain joins TRBV6-1 and TRBJ1-1; D is perhaps TRBD1 (5 bases). The sequenced sample consisted of peripheral blood. This clonotype was sampled from a man aged 30 to 39 with Graves' ophthalmopathy. As DNA, the CDR3 is TGTGCCAGCAGTAATCAGGGCGTGAACACTGAAGCTTTCTTT. Encoded protein: CASSNQGVNTEAFF.